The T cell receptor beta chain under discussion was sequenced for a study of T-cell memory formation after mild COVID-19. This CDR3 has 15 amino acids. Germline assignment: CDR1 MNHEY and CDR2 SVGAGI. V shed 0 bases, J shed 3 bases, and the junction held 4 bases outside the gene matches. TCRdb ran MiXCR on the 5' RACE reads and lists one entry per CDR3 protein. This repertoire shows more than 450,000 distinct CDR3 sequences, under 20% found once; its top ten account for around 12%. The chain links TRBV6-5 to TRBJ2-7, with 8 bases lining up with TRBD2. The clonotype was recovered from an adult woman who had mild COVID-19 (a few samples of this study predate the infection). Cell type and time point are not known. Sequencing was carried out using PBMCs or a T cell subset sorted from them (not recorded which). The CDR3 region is CASSYSIGTSYEQYF. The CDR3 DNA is TGTGCCAGCAGTTACTCGATAGGGACTAGCTACGAGCAGTACTTC.